This T cell receptor (beta chain) emerged from a study of T cell changes during pregnancy in multiple sclerosis. Produced via immunoSEQ multiplex PCR; TCRdb's table is partial and in-frame only. The sample has approximately 130,000 clones, approximately 93% seen once; the top ten hold around 6%. Germline V lookup: CDR1 MNHEY, CDR2 SVGAGI. The CDR3 consists of 13 residues. V lost 2 bases to trimming and J lost 0 bases, with 4 bases between them. Sequenced material: peripheral blood, taken before pregnancy. This receptor was taken from a female donor with multiple sclerosis, enrolled in a pregnancy study. This chain joins TRBV6-5 and TRBJ2-5; D is ambiguous. The CDR3 protein is CASSYQYQETQYF. In nucleotides, the CDR3 is TGTGCCAGCAGTTACCAGTACCAAGAGACCCAGTACTTC.